This T cell receptor beta chain was captured in a study of identifying expanded T cells in peripheral blood. Findings and limits, study-wide: Two-week clone count variance significantly increased as total template count grew. Around 1.2 clones differed between technical replicates, versus about 15 and 19 over time.

A remark on this clone: The antigen is unknown.

CDR1 LGHNA and CDR2 YNFKEQ come from the germline V gene. Germline trimming cut 2 bases from V and 6 bases from J; bases unmatched to any gene: 9. The length of the CDR3 is 16 residues. The table came from immunoSEQ multiplex PCR; TCRdb's copy has only in-frame clones and leaves some out. The sample lists about 82,000 clones, 70% to 90% occurring once. The specimen was blood. J is TRBJ2-2 and V is TRBV4-2, with TRBD2 identical over 7 bases. The clonotype was recovered from a person between 18 and 70 years old in good health. The CDR3 reads CASSQIGIAGPGELFF. The DNA of the CDR3 is TGTGCCAGCAGCCAAATCGGTATAGCGGGCCCCGGGGAGCTGTTTTTT.